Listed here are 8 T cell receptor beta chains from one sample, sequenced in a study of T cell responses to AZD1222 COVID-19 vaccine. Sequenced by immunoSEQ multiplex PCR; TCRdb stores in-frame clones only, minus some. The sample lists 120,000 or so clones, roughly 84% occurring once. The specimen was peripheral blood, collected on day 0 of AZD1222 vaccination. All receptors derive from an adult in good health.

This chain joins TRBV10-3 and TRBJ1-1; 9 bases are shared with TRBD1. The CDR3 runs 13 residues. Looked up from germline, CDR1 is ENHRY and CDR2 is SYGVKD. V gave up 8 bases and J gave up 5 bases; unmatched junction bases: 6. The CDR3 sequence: CAIQTDRGTEAFF. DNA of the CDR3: TGTGCCATCCAGACCGACAGGGGGACTGAAGCTTTCTTT.

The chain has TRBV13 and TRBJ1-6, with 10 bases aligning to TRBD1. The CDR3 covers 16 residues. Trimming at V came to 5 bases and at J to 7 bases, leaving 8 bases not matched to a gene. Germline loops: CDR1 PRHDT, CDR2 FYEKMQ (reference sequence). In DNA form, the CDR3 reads TGTGCCAGCAGCCGGGACAGGGGATTAGAAAATTCACCCCTCCACTTT. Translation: CASSRDRGLENSPLHF.

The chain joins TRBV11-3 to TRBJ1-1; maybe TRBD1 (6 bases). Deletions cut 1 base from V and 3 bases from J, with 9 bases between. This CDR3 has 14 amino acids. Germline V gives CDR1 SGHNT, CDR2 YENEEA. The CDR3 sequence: CASSLAYRDTEAFF. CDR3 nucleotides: TGTGCCAGCAGCTTAGCGTACAGGGACACTGAAGCTTTCTTT.

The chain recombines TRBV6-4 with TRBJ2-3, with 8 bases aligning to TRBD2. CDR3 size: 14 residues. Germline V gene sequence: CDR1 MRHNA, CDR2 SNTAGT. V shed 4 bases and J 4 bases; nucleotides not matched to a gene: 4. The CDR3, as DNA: TGTGCCAGCAGTGTCGGGGGGGCCTCAGATACGCAGTATTTT. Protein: CASSVGGASDTQYF.

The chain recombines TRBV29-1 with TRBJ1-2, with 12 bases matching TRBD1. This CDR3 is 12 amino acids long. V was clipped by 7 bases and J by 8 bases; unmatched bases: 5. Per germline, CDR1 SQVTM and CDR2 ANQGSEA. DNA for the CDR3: TGCAGCGCGGGACAGGGGGCGACAGGCTACACCTTC. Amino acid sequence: CSAGQGATGYTF.

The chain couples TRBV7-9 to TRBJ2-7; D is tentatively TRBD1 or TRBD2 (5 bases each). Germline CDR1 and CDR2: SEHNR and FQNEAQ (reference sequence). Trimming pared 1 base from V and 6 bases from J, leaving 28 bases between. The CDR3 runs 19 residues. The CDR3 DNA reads TGTGCCAGCAGCTTAGTAGTATGGAGGACAACTACTTTACTGGGCGAGCAGTACTTC. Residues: CASSLVVWRTTTLLGEQYF.

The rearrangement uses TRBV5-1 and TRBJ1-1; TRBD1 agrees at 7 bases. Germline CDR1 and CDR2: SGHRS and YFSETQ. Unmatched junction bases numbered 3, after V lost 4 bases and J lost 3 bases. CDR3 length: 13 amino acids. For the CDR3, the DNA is TGCGCCAGCAGCCCCGGGACAGACACTGAAGCTTTCTTT. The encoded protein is CASSPGTDTEAFF.

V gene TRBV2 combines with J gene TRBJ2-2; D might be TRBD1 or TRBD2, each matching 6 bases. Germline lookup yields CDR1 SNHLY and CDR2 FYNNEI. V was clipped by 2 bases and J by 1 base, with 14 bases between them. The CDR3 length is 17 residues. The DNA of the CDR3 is TGTGCCAGCAGTGAACGGAGGGGGTGGGGGAACACCGGGGAGCTGTTTTTT. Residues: CASSERRGWGNTGELFF.